Listed below are T cell receptor beta chains from one sample, sequenced in a study of blood T cell repertoires in COVID-19. Assay: immunoSEQ multiplex PCR; the TCRdb copy retains only in-frame clones and omits some. The sample contains around 250,000 clones, 75% to 90% of which appear only once. The material sequenced was PBMCs or T cells enriched from blood (not recorded which). The receptors originated from a middle-aged woman who had been exposed to COVID-19. Each CDR3 is given with its conserved first and last residue. The D gene is left open where the match is weak. Expanded clones are given a class, and other clones once, few, many or no size at all.

CASSSTGNYGYTF,TGTGCCAGCAGCTCAACGGGGAACTATGGCTACACCTTC,TRBJ1-2,13,.,TRBV7-9,.
CASSFRENTEAFF,TGTGCCAGCAGTTTCCGGGAGAACACTGAAGCTTTCTTT,TRBJ1-1,13,.,TRBV12-3/TRBV12-4,.
CAISGGGGNQPQHF,TGTGCCATCAGTGGAGGGGGCGGCAATCAGCCCCAGCATTTT,TRBJ1-5,14,.,TRBV10-3,TRBD1
CASRRSAGELFF,TGTGCCAGCAGGCGGTCCGCCGGGGAGCTGTTTTTT,TRBJ2-2,12,.,TRBV6-5,.
CASSYRDRTGELFF,TGCGCCAGCAGCTACAGGGATAGGACCGGGGAGCTGTTTTTT,TRBJ2-2,14,.,TRBV4-1,.
CASSVTRRELFF,TGTGCCAGCAGTGTGACTAGAAGGGAGCTGTTTTTT,TRBJ2-2,12,.,TRBV12-3/TRBV12-4,.
CASSQDPRQASTGNTEAFF,TGTGCCAGCAGCCAAGACCCGCGACAGGCTTCCACGGGGAACACTGAAGCTTTCTTT,TRBJ1-1,19,.,TRBV3-1/TRBV3-2,.
CASSLTSGSGEQFF,TGTGCCAGCAGTCTTACTAGCGGGAGCGGTGAGCAGTTCTTC,TRBJ2-1,14,.,TRBV7-2,TRBD2
CASSPRGSGGELPAF,TGTGCCAGCAGCCCCCGGGGTAGCGGGGGCGAACTACCTGCCTTC,TRBJ2-7,15,.,TRBV7-2,TRBD2
CASSPLTGADTQYF,TGTGCCAGCTCACCATTGACAGGTGCAGATACGCAGTATTTT,TRBJ2-3,14,.,TRBV18,.
CASSPGGATGELFF,TGTGCCAGCAGCCCTGGGGGGGCCACCGGGGAGCTGTTTTTT,TRBJ2-2,14,.,TRBV5-1,.
CASSLTGLPETQYF,TGTGCCAGCAGCTTAACGGGCCTTCCGGAGACCCAGTACTTC,TRBJ2-5,14,.,TRBV7-3,.
CAISEVETTDTQYF,TGTGCCATCAGTGAGGTGGAGACGACAGATACGCAGTATTTT,TRBJ2-3,14,.,TRBV10-3,.
CASTYTQGNYGYTF,TGTGCCAGCACCTACACACAGGGAAACTATGGCTACACCTTC,TRBJ1-2,14,.,TRBV7-2,.
CAISENRDRAYEQYF,TGTGCCATCAGTGAGAACCGGGACAGGGCCTACGAGCAGTACTTC,TRBJ2-7,15,.,TRBV10-3,TRBD1
CASSAFLHSSYNEQFF,TGTGCCAGCAGCGCATTTTTACACAGCTCCTACAATGAGCAGTTCTTC,TRBJ2-1,16,.,TRBV7-6,.
CASSIAWTSGGSTDTQYF,TGTGCCAGTAGTATAGCTTGGACTAGCGGGGGCAGCACAGATACGCAGTATTTT,TRBJ2-3,18,.,TRBV19,TRBD2
CASSADRGPQHF,TGCGCCAGCAGCGCTGACAGGGGCCCCCAGCATTTT,TRBJ1-5,12,.,TRBV5-1,TRBD1
CASNKNSFSTDTQYF,TGTGCCAGCAACAAGAATAGCTTCAGCACAGATACGCAGTATTTT,TRBJ2-3,15,.,TRBV9,.
CAWSRAGGFDEQFF,TGTGCCTGGAGTCGGGCGGGGGGTTTTGATGAGCAGTTCTTC,TRBJ2-1,14,.,TRBV30,TRBD2
CASSSGTGEYEQYF,TGTGCCAGCAGCTCCGGGACAGGGGAGTACGAGCAGTACTTC,TRBJ2-7,14,.,TRBV11-2,TRBD1
CASSLINTGPHSPLHF,TGTGCCAGCAGCTTGATCAATACAGGGCCCCATTCACCCCTCCACTTT,TRBJ1-6,16,.,TRBV5-8,.
CASSQVGGKIETQYF,TGTGCCAGCAGCCAAGTCGGGGGGAAAATAGAGACCCAGTACTTC,TRBJ2-5,15,.,TRBV3-1/TRBV3-2,TRBD2
CASSLVNRPGYEQYF,TGTGCCAGCAGCTTAGTTAACCGGCCGGGCTACGAGCAGTACTTC,TRBJ2-7,15,.,TRBV11-1,.
CASNQSGSRGGTQYF,TGTGCCAGCAACCAGAGCGGGAGTAGAGGCGGTACGCAGTATTTT,TRBJ2-3,15,.,TRBV6-5,TRBD2
CSVETHDRGTQYF,TGCAGCGTTGAAACCCATGACAGGGGAACGCAGTATTTT,TRBJ2-3,13,.,TRBV29-1,TRBD1
CASSPPGTSGRGGETQYF,TGTGCCAGCAGCCCTCCGGGGACTAGCGGGAGAGGGGGAGAGACCCAGTACTTC,TRBJ2-5,18,.,TRBV5-4,TRBD2
CASSVGQGASLQPQHF,TGCGCCAGCAGTGTAGGACAGGGGGCGTCTCTTCAGCCCCAGCATTTT,TRBJ1-5,16,.,TRBV10-2,TRBD1
CASSRKQDFYEQYF,TGTGCCAGCAGCCGGAAACAGGATTTCTACGAGCAGTACTTC,TRBJ2-7,14,.,TRBV27,.
CASSYSSGTATGELFF,TGTGCCAGCAGTTACTCGAGTGGGACAGCCACCGGGGAGCTGTTTTTT,TRBJ2-2,16,.,TRBV6-2/TRBV6-3,TRBD1
CASSPVSINEQFF,TGTGCCAGCAGCCCGGTGTCCATCAATGAGCAGTTCTTC,TRBJ2-1,13,once,TRBV7-2,.
CASSAGTSSPTNEQFF,TGTGCCAGCAGTGCCGGGACTAGCAGCCCAACCAATGAGCAGTTCTTC,TRBJ2-1,16,.,TRBV28,TRBD2
CASSEGQGGNTIYF,TGCGCCAGCAGCGAGGGACAGGGAGGAAACACCATATATTTT,TRBJ1-3,14,.,TRBV5-1,TRBD1
CASSGLTEGNTIYF,TGTGCCAGCAGTGGGTTGACAGAAGGAAACACCATATATTTT,TRBJ1-3,14,.,TRBV25-1,.
CAISDRAPEYGYTF,TGTGCCATCAGCGACAGGGCCCCAGAGTATGGCTACACCTTC,TRBJ1-2,14,.,TRBV10-3,TRBD1
CASSLQGMTEAFF,TGTGCCAGCAGTTTACAGGGGATGACTGAAGCTTTCTTT,TRBJ1-1,13,.,TRBV12-3/TRBV12-4,.
CAISPQGPMNTEAFF,TGTGCCATCAGCCCTCAGGGCCCAATGAACACTGAAGCTTTCTTT,TRBJ1-1,15,few,TRBV10-3,.
CASSPTSGRSGYTF,TGTGCCAGCAGCCCCACGTCGGGGAGGAGTGGCTACACCTTC,TRBJ1-2,14,.,TRBV6-2/TRBV6-3,.